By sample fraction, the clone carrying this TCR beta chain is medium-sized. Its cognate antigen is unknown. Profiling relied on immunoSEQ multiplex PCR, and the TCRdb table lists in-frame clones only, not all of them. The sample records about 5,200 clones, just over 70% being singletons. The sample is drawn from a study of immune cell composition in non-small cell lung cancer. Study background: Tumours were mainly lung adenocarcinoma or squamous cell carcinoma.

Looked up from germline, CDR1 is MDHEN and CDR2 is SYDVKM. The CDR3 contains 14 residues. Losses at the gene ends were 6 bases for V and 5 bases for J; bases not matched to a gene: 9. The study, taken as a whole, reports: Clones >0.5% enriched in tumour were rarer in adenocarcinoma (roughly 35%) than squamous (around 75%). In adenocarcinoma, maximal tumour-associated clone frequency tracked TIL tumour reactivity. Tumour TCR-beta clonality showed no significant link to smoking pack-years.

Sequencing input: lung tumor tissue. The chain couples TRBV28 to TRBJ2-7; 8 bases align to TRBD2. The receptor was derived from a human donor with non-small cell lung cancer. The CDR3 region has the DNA TGTGCCAGCAGCCCCCGGACTAGCTTCCACGAGCAGTACTTC. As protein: CASSPRTSFHEQYF.